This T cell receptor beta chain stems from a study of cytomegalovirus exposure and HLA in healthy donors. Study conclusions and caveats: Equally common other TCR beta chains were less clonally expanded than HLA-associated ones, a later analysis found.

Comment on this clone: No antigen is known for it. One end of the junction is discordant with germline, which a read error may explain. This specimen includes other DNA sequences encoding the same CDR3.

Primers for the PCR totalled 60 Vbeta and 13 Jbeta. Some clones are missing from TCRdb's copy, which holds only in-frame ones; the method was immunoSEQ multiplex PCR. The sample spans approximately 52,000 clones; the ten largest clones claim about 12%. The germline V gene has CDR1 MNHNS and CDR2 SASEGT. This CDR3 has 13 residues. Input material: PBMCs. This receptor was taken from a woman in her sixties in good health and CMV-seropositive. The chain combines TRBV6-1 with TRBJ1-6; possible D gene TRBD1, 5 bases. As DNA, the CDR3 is TGTGCCAGCATCCCAAGCGGGGCCCCACCCCTACACTTT. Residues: CASIPSGAPPLHF.